This record looks at one TCR beta chain sequence and its context. Per the original data handling: Estimates of nucleated cell counts were drawn from the amplification of reference gene primers. Generated by immunoSEQ multiplex PCR, the TCRdb table keeps only in-frame clones and is missing some. For V, J and clone size, that table is used; D and trimming come from the DNA. Of 200,000 to 250,000 clones in the sample, around 86% are singletons; the top ten hold about 3.1%. The data belong to a study of blood T cell repertoires in COVID-19. Study as a whole: There were acute and convalescent COVID-19 samples, and they came from the United States, Italy and Spain. Sources were T cells, B-cell-depleted T cells, or PBMCs; the material itself was cDNA or gDNA.

The CDR3 covers 17 residues. The V and J ends lost 2 bases and 0 bases, in that order; junction bases with no gene match: 8. Germline lookup yields CDR1 SQVTM and CDR2 ANQGSEA. Sample: peripheral blood. This clonotype originated in a woman aged 25-40 years who had recovered from COVID-19. This chain joins TRBV29-1 and TRBJ2-2; 8 nucleotides agree with TRBD1. CDR3 sequence: CSVETGGILSNTGELFF. For the CDR3, the DNA is TGCAGCGTTGAAACAGGGGGAATCTTATCGAACACCGGGGAGCTGTTTTTT.